This T cell receptor beta chain appears in the sequencing data of a study of identical twins. The cDNA had a unique molecular identifier and a template-switch universal primer site. TCRdb fed the 5' RACE reads into MiXCR, producing one record per CDR3 protein. Among about 460,000 distinct CDR3 sequences listed, over 12% were seen once. This clonotype was seen ten or more times. Its specificity is unknown. Trimming took 4 bases from V and 5 from J, leaving 15 bases between them. The CDR3 loop spans 15 amino acids. Germline lookup yields CDR1 MNHEY and CDR2 SVGAGI. Study findings and constraints: Models came in too low on out-of-frame TCR alpha sharing in monozygotic twins.

The sample was also linked to a second study, of yellow fever vaccine responses in identical twins.

The rearrangement links TRBV6-5 to TRBJ2-1, with a tentative D call TRBD2 (6 bases). The material sequenced was CD4+ T cells sorted from blood. The origin of this receptor is a woman between 18 and 29 years old in good health. CDR3 sequence reads: CASSSGTLGDNEQFF. DNA of the CDR3: TGTGCCAGCAGTTCCGGGACTCTCGGGGACAATGAGCAGTTCTTC.